This paragraph reports one T cell receptor (beta chain). Assay used: immunoSEQ multiplex PCR; TCRdb lists only in-frame clones, some missing. The table lists approximately 410,000 clones, over 75% of them singletons. This specimen comes from a study of Ad26.COV2.S vaccination and SARS-CoV-2 variants. Study summary: The vaccine Ad26.COV2.S was put into the muscle once, or twice with 56 days between.

Sample treatment: some 20 received Ad26.COV2.S at low or high dose, single or two shots; roughly five received placebo; per-sample allocation not given. The investigators took samples on day 63 after the first vaccine or placebo injection. Expression of Wuhan-strain SARS-CoV-2 spike came from the Ad26 vector that formed the vaccine. Sequenced material: peripheral blood, taken in a trial of Ad26.COV2.S vaccine versus placebo. This clonotype originated in a person aged 18-60 years who received the Ad26.COV2.S COVID-19 vaccine or a placebo.

CDR3 nucleotides: TGCGCCAGCAGCCAGGAAGGCGGGACTAGCGGGTGGGATGAGCAGTTCTTC. It specifies CASSQEGGTSGWDEQFF. This chain links TRBV4-3 with TRBJ2-1; 12 bases match TRBD2. The CDR3 consists of 17 residues. CDR1 and CDR2 (germline): LGHNA, YSLEER. The V gene end was trimmed by 3 bases and the J gene end by 8 bases; junction bases not matched to a gene: 11.